Described below is a single TCR beta chain sequence and its context. As yet, its antigen is unknown. Some clones are missing from TCRdb's copy, which holds only in-frame ones; the method was immunoSEQ multiplex PCR. The sample has tens of thousands of clones, roughly 85% seen once. This CDR3 has 13 amino acids. Trimming cost V 7 bases and J 6 bases, with 14 bases left between them. Germline CDR1 and CDR2: SGHNT and YYREEE (reference sequence). This sample is drawn from a study of radiotherapy plus CTLA-4 blockade in lung cancer. Looking at the study overall: Objective responses were documented in around 20% of patients, with disease control in approximately 32%.

General observations from the study: In blood, tumor-derived TCR clones expanded after radiotherapy plus ipilimumab. The best predictor of response was reported to be early blood T cell clone dynamics, with interferon-beta.

The source of this sequence is a human donor with non-small cell lung cancer who had a complete response to radiotherapy plus ipilimumab. The rearrangement links TRBV5-4 to TRBJ2-1, with a possible D match to TRBD2 (6 bases). The sample consisted of peripheral blood, taken from a patient treated with radiotherapy plus ipilimumab. The CDR3 DNA follows: TGTGCCAGCGCAAAGGAGGGCCTCAATGAGCAGTTCTTC. It encodes CASAKEGLNEQFF.